This T cell receptor (beta chain) was observed in a study of shared clonotypes between healthy human individuals. There were only Caucasian adults among the donors, and all lived in Nashville, Tennessee. Worth noting for this clone: Its cognate antigen is unknown.

Study-level points and caveats: Against clonotypes common to all four donors, non-shared ones had lower generation probabilities.

Some clones are missing from TCRdb's copy, which holds only in-frame ones; the method was immunoSEQ multiplex PCR. Of over 1.4 million clones listed, roughly 96% are singletons. The TCR was taken from a man aged 30 to 39 in good health. Sequencing input: naive CD4+ T cells sorted from blood. The subset denotes: CD45RA+ positively selected.

CDR3 DNA: TGCGCCAGCAGCCAAGATTACTATGATGACAGGGACAGGAACACTGAAGCTTTCTTT. As protein: CASSQDYYDDRDRNTEAFF. The genes are TRBV4-3 and TRBJ1-1, with TRBD1 matching 7 bases. With V trimmed by 0 bases and J by 1 base, 14 bases remained unmatched. The CDR3 is 19 amino acids. Germline CDR1 reads LGHNA; CDR2 reads YSLEER.